The next 8 T cell receptor beta chains were all read from a single sample in a study of blood T cell repertoires in COVID-19. Assay used: immunoSEQ multiplex PCR; TCRdb lists only in-frame clones, some missing. The sample lists 200,000 to 250,000 clones; roughly four fifths were seen once. Sequences were obtained from PBMCs or T cells enriched from blood (not recorded which). All receptors derive from a woman between 45 and 60 years old who had been exposed to COVID-19.

This chain joins TRBV2 and TRBJ1-5; D may be TRBD1 (5 bases). V gave up 8 bases and J gave up 1 base, with 12 bases separating them. CDR1 SNHLY and CDR2 FYNNEI come from the germline V gene. The CDR3 length is 14 residues. The CDR3 sequence is CASDGGDSNQPQHF. CDR3 sequence (DNA): TGTGCCAGCGACGGGGGGGACAGCAATCAGCCCCAGCATTTT.

CDR3 bases: TGTGCCAGCAGCCACCCTGTGACAGGGGAGAGGTACACTGAAGCTTTCTTT. It yields the protein CASSHPVTGERYTEAFF. This chain links TRBV7-8 with TRBJ1-1, with 8 bases that match TRBD1. The CDR3 sequence is 17 residues long. V lost 5 bases, J lost 3 bases, and 14 bases stayed unmatched. Germline CDR1 is SGHVS and CDR2 is FQNEAQ.

J is TRBJ2-3 and V is TRBV3-1 (or the pseudogene TRBV3-2); D call uncertain. Trimming cost V 3 bases and J 6 bases, with 7 bases left between them. Germline CDR1 and CDR2: LGHDT and YNNKEL (reference sequence). This CDR3 has 12 amino acids. The CDR3 region is CASSHPGDTQYF. In DNA, the CDR3 is TGTGCCAGCAGCCACCCAGGCGATACGCAGTATTTT.

The chain joins TRBV25-1 to TRBJ2-3, with TRBD2 matching 14 bases. Trimming took 4 bases from V and 1 from J; bases not matched to a gene: 1. CDR1 and CDR2 from the germline V gene are MGHDK and SYGVNS. The CDR3 totals 16 residues. The CDR3 loop is CASSGGLAGGTDTQYF. The CDR3 DNA follows: TGTGCCAGCAGTGGGGGACTAGCGGGGGGCACAGATACGCAGTATTTT.

The chain is built from TRBV5-4 and TRBJ1-2, with 8 nucleotides matching TRBD1. The germline V gene encodes CDR1 SGHNT and CDR2 YYREEE (reference sequence). V lost 2 bases, J lost 7 bases, and 10 bases stayed unmatched. This CDR3 has 15 residues. The CDR3 coding sequence is TGTGCCAGCAGCTTTACAGGGGGAATGGGACTTGGCTACACCTTC. It encodes CASSFTGGMGLGYTF.

There are a few counts of this clone. The chain links TRBV4-2 to TRBJ2-3; TRBD1 matches at 7 bases. Germline V CDR1 and CDR2: LGHNA, YNFKEQ. There are 16 residues in the CDR3. The ends lost 4 bases at V and 3 bases at J; junction bases unmatched: 10. CDR3 amino acids: CASSLEGARGTDTQYF. As DNA, the CDR3 is TGTGCCAGCAGCCTAGAGGGGGCTAGAGGAACAGATACGCAGTATTTT.

The chain carries TRBV9 and TRBJ2-5; TRBD2 is a possible D gene (6 bases). Germline V CDR1 and CDR2: SGDLS, YYNGEE. Trimming shortened V by 3 bases and J by 3 bases, and 9 bases separated the two germline ends. CDR3 length equals 13 residues. Written as DNA, the CDR3 is TGTGCCAGCAGCGACCGACTAGAAGAGACCCAGTACTTC. Its translation: CASSDRLEETQYF.

This rearrangement joins TRBV4-1 to TRBJ2-2; TRBD2 matches at 8 bases. Germline V gene sequence: CDR1 MGHRA, CDR2 YSYEKL. The trim removed 4 bases at V and 3 bases at J, leaving 7 bases unmatched. CDR3 length: 16 residues. The CDR3 region is CASSPSGGAHTGELFF. CDR3 nucleotide sequence: TGCGCCAGCAGCCCGTCCGGGGGGGCTCACACCGGGGAGCTGTTTTTT.